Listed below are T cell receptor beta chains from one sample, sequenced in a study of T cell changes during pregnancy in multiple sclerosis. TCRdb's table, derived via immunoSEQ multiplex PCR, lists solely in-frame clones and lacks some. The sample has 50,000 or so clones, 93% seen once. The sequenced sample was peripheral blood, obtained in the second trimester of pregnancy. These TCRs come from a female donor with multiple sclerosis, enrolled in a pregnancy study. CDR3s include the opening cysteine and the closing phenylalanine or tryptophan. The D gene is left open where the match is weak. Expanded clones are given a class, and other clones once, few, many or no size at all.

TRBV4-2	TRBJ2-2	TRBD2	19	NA	CASSLPEASGRFDTGELFF	TGTGCCAGCAGCCTGCCAGAGGCTAGCGGGAGGTTCGACACCGGGGAGCTGTTTTTT
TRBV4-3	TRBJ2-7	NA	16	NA	CASSQDLADYAYEQYF	TGCGCCAGCAGCCAAGATTTAGCTGACTATGCCTACGAGCAGTACTTC
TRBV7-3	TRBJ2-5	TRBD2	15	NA	CASSLVAGEGETQYF	TGTGCCAGCAGCTTAGTGGCGGGAGAGGGGGAGACCCAGTACTTC
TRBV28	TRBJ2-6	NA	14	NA	CASRRTPGANVLTF	TGTGCCAGCAGGAGGACTCCTGGGGCCAACGTCCTGACTTTC
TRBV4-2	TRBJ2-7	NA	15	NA	CASSTGLSSSYEQYF	TGTGCCAGCAGTACAGGGTTGTCCAGCTCCTACGAGCAGTACTTC
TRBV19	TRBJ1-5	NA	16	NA	CASSSERTSINQPQHF	TGTGCCAGTAGTAGCGAAAGGACTTCGATTAATCAGCCCCAGCATTTT
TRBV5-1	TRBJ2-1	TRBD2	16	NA	CASSLVSGNSYNEQFF	TGCGCCAGCAGCTTGGTTAGCGGGAACTCCTACAATGAGCAGTTCTTC
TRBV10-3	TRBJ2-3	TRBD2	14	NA	CATSGTSVVDTQYF	TGTGCCACCTCCGGGACTAGCGTGGTAGATACGCAGTATTTT
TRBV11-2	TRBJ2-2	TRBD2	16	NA	CASSSPGGGVTGELFF	TGTGCCAGCAGCTCACCGGGGGGGGGAGTGACCGGGGAGCTGTTTTTT
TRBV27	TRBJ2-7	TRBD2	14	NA	CASSPGLARKEQYF	TGTGCCAGCAGTCCGGGACTAGCGAGAAAGGAGCAGTACTTC
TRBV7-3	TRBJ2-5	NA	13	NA	CASSLVREETQYF	TGTGCCAGCAGCTTAGTCAGGGAAGAGACCCAGTACTTC
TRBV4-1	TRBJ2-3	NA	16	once	CASSQESSGSTDTQYF	TGCGCCAGCAGCCAAGAGTCCAGCGGGAGCACAGATACGCAGTATTTT
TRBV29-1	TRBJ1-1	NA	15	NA	CSVEDGVGDYTEAFF	TGCAGCGTTGAAGATGGTGTAGGGGATTACACTGAAGCTTTCTTT
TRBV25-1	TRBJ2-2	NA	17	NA	CASSRAVSSGNTGELFF	TGTGCCAGCAGTCGTGCGGTCTCCTCGGGGAACACCGGGGAGCTGTTTTTT
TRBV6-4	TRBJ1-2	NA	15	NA	CASRWGHEGNYGYTF	TGTGCCAGCCGGTGGGGACACGAAGGAAACTATGGCTACACCTTC
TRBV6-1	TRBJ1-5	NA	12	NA	CASSEAYGGRHF	TGTGCCAGCAGTGAAGCGTACGGGGGAAGGCATTTT
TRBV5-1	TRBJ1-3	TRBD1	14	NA	CASSSGGGGNTIYF	TGCGCCAGCAGCTCAGGGGGTGGCGGAAACACCATATATTTT
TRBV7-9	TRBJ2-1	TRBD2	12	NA	CASSRTSNEQFF	TGTGCCAGCAGCCGGACTAGCAATGAGCAGTTCTTC
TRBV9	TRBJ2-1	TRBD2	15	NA	CASSTGTSGSGEQFF	TGTGCCAGCAGCACCGGGACTAGCGGGAGTGGTGAGCAGTTCTTC
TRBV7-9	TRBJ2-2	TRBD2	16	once	CASSQLTSGRTGELFF	TGTGCCAGCAGCCAATTGACTAGCGGGAGGACCGGGGAGCTGTTTTTT
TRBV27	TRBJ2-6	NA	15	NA	CASSGAGAGANVLTF	TGTGCCAGCAGCGGAGCAGGGGCTGGGGCCAACGTCCTGACTTTC
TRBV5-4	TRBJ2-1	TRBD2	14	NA	CASSLGLAELRQFF	TGTGCCAGCAGCCTTGGGCTAGCGGAATTGAGGCAGTTCTTC
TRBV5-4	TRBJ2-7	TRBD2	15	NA	CASSPWGGGVHEQYF	TGTGCCAGCAGCCCCTGGGGGGGAGGGGTCCACGAGCAGTACTTC
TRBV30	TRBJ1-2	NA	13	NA	CAWSVSGGYGYTF	TGTGCCTGGAGTGTATCAGGAGGGTATGGCTACACCTTC
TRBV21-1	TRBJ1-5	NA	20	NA	CASSKGDRGTDKHSNQPQHF	TGTGCCAGCAGCAAAGGGGACCGAGGGACAGATAAACATAGCAATCAGCCCCAGCATTTT
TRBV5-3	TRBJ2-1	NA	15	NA	CARSPGTSTMDEQFF	TGTGCCAGAAGCCCCGGGACTTCTACGATGGATGAGCAGTTCTTC
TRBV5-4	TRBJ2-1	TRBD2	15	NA	CASSSRTSYYNEQFF	TGTGCCAGCAGCTCTCGGACTAGCTACTACAATGAGCAGTTCTTC
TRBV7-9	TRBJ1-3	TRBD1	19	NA	CASSSVLDRGRSSGNTIYF	TGTGCCAGCAGCTCAGTGCTTGACAGGGGGCGAAGCTCTGGAAACACCATATATTTT
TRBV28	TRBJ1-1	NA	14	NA	CASSLKGSGTEAFF	TGTGCCAGCAGTTTAAAGGGGTCCGGCACTGAAGCTTTCTTT
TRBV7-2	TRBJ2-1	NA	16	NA	CASSLATGLIYNEQFF	TGTGCCAGCAGCTTAGCGACAGGCCTAATTTACAATGAGCAGTTCTTC
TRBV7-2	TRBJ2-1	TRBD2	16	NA	CASSPRLAELYNEQFF	TGTGCCAGCAGCCCCCGACTAGCGGAACTCTACAATGAGCAGTTCTTC
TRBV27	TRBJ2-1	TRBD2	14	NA	CASMTSGSSNEQFF	TGTGCCAGCATGACTAGCGGGAGTAGCAATGAGCAGTTCTTC
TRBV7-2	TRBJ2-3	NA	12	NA	CASSLVFDTQYF	TGTGCCAGCAGCTTAGTCTTCGATACGCAGTATTTT
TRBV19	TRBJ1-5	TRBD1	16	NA	CASSMSTGGKNQPQHF	TGTGCCAGTAGTATGTCCACAGGGGGGAAGAATCAGCCCCAGCATTTT
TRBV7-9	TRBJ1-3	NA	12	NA	CASTPTANTIYF	TGTGCCAGCACCCCGACAGCAAACACCATATATTTT
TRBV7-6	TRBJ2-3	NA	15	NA	CASSLGTASTDTQYF	TGTGCCAGCAGCTTGGGGACTGCTAGCACAGATACGCAGTATTTT
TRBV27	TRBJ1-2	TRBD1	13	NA	CASSERQGQGYTF	TGTGCCAGCAGTGAAAGACAGGGGCAAGGCTACACCTTC
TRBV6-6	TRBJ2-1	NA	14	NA	CASSSSDGNNEQFF	TGTGCCAGCAGCTCCTCGGACGGGAACAATGAGCAGTTCTTC
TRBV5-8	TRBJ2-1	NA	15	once	CASSPGEGLGNEQFF	TGTGCCAGCAGCCCAGGTGAGGGCCTAGGCAATGAGCAGTTCTTC
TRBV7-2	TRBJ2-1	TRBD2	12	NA	CASSLWGGSNFF	TGTGCCAGCAGCTTATGGGGCGGGAGTAATTTCTTC
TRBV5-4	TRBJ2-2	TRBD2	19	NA	CASSLRASGSQGGTGELFF	TGTGCCAGCAGCTTGAGGGCTAGCGGGAGTCAGGGAGGCACCGGGGAGCTGTTTTTT
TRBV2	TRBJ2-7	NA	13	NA	CASKWPLWSEQYF	TGTGCCAGCAAATGGCCCCTATGGAGCGAGCAGTACTTC
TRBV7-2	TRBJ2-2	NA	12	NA	CASSFSAGELFF	TGTGCCAGCAGCTTTAGTGCCGGGGAGCTGTTTTTT
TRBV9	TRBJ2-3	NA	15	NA	CASSEGTDRRDTQYF	TGTGCCAGCAGCGAGGGAACAGACAGGAGAGATACGCAGTATTTT
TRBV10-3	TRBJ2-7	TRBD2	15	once	CAISAAGVGTYEQYF	TGTGCCATCAGTGCCGCGGGAGTTGGGACCTACGAGCAGTACTTC
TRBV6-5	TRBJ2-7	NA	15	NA	CASSYRGNIPYEQYF	TGTGCCAGCAGTTACCGAGGGAACATCCCCTACGAGCAGTACTTC
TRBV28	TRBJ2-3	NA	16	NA	CASSLFGGFDTDTQYF	TGTGCCAGCAGTTTATTCGGGGGATTCGACACAGATACGCAGTATTTT
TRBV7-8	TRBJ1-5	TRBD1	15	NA	CASSLTTGANQPQHF	TGTGCCAGCAGCTTAACGACAGGGGCTAATCAGCCCCAGCATTTT
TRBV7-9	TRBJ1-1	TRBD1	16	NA	CASSFTGGTDPREAFF	TGTGCCAGCAGCTTTACCGGAGGGACAGATCCAAGAGAAGCTTTCTTT
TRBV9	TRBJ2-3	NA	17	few	CASSAQLATGSTDTQYF	TGTGCCAGCAGCGCACAGCTAGCTACGGGTAGCACAGATACGCAGTATTTT
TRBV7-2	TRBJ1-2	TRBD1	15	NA	CASSLDNRGRSGYTF	TGTGCCAGCAGCTTAGATAACAGGGGGCGAAGTGGCTACACCTTC
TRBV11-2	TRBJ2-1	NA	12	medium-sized	CASSLYPSEQFF	TGTGCCAGCAGCTTATATCCTTCTGAGCAGTTCTTC
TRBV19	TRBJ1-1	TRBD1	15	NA	CASSMGTGANTEAFF	TGTGCCAGTAGTATGGGAACAGGGGCGAACACTGAAGCTTTCTTT